These 4 T cell receptor beta chains originate from one sample sequenced in a study of OX40 agonist ivuxolimab in advanced cancers. Only in-frame clones appear in the TCRdb table, and some are missing; sequencing was by immunoSEQ multiplex PCR. Here the sample spans almost 20,000 clones, approximately 87% being singletons. Material: CD4+ or CD8+ T cells sorted from blood, obtained in a trial of the OX40 agonist ivuxolimab. The receptors were gathered from an adult with an advanced solid tumor such as melanoma, head and neck, liver or kidney cancer.

The genes are TRBV21-1 and TRBJ2-7; the listed D gene, TRBD2, was not tested against the DNA. TRBV21-1 counts as a pseudogene. CDR3 size: 16 residues. The DNA of the CDR3 is TGTGCCAGCAGCAAGCGCTCAGAGAGGAGCTCCTACGAGCAGTACTTC. Protein: CASSKRSERSSYEQYF.

This chain joins TRBV9 and TRBJ1-3; D is unresolved. V was pared by 1 base and J by 3 bases, with 11 bases between. Per the germline V gene, CDR1 is SGDLS and CDR2 is YYNGEE. There are 15 residues in the CDR3. CDR3 DNA: TGTGCCAGCAGCGTACGAGGGATTTTTGGAAACACCATATATTTT. Protein: CASSVRGIFGNTIYF.

The chain couples TRBV9 to TRBJ2-3, with D possibly being TRBD2 (6 bases). Germline V lookup: CDR1 SGDLS, CDR2 YYNGEE. Between the trimmed V and J ends, which lost 4 bases and 4 bases, there was a span of 13 bases. The CDR3 covers 14 residues. CDR3 sequence reads: CASSFQEGPDTQYF. The CDR3 coding sequence is TGTGCCAGCAGCTTCCAGGAGGGCCCAGATACGCAGTATTTT.

The chain recombines TRBV5-1 with TRBJ1-1; 8 positions agree with TRBD1. The trim removed 1 base at V and 1 base at J, leaving 9 bases unmatched. Germline assignment: CDR1 SGHRS and CDR2 YFSETQ. The CDR3 runs to 17 residues. CDR3 amino acids: CASSLSWTGLTNTEAFF. The CDR3 DNA reads TGCGCCAGCAGCTTGTCCTGGACAGGGCTGACGAACACTGAAGCTTTCTTT.